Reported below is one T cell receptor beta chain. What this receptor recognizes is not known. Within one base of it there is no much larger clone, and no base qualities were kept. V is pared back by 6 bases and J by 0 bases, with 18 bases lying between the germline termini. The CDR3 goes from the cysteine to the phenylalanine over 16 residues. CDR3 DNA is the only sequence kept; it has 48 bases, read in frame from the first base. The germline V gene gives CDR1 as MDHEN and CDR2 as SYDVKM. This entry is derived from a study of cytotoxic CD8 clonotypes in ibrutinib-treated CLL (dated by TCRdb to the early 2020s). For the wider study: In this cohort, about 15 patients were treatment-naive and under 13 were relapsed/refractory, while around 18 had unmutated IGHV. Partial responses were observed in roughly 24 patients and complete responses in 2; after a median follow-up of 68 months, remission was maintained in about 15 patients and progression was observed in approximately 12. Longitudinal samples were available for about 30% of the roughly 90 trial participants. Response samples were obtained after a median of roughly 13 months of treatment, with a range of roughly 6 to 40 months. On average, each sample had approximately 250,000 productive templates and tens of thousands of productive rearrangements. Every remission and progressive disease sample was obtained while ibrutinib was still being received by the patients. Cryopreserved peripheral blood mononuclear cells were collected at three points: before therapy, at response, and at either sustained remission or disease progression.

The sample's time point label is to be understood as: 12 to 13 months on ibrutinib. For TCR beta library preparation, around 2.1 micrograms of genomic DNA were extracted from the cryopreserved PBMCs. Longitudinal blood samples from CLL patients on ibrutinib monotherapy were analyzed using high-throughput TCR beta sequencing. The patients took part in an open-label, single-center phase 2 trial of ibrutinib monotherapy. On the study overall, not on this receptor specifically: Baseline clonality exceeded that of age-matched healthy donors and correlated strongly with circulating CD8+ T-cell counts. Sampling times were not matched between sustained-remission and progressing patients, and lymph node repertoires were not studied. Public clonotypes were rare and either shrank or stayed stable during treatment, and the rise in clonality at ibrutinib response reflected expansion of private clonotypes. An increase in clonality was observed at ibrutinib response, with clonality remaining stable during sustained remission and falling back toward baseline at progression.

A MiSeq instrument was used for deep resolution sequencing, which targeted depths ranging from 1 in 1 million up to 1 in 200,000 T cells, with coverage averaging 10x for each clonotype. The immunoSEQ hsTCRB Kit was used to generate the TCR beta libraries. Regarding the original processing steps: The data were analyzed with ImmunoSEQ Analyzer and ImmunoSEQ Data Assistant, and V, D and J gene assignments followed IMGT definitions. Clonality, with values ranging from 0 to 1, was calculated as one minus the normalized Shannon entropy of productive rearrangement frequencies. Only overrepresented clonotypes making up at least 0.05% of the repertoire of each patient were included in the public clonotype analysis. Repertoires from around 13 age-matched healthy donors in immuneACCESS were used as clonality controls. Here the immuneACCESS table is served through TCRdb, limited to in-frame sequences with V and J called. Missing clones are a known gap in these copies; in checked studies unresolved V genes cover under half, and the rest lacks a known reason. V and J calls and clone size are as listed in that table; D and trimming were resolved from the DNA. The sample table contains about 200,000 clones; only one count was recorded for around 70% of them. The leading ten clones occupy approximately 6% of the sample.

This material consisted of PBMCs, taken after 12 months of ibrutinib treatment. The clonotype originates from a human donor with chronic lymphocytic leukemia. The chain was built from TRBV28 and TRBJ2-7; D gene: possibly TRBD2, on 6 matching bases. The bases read TGTGCCAGCAGCCCCGGGGGTAGCGGAGCCTCCTACGAGCAGTACTTC. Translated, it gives CASSPGGSGASYEQYF.